Described below is a single T cell receptor (beta chain) sequence and its context. Its antigen remains unidentified. Per-base quality was not reported, and no clone a single base away is much larger than it. CDR1 LGHNA and CDR2 YNFKEQ were looked up in the germline V gene. At the junction V is shortened by 1 base and J by 0 bases, with 4 bases in between. The CDR3 runs 14 amino acids, cysteine and phenylalanine included. The kept DNA is CDR3 alone, 42 bases in frame from the first base. To demonstrate the VDJtools post-analysis software, the study profiled TCR beta repertoires from the peripheral blood of about a dozen young patients with multiple sclerosis. The patients with multiple sclerosis were children and adolescents between about 6 and 16 years of age. The data belong to a study of post-analysis software for immune sequencing data (dated by TCRdb to the mid-2010s). Regarding the research as a whole: Disease courses on record covered relapsing-remitting, secondary progressive and progressive-relapsing multiple sclerosis, though some patients had no subtype annotation. A subset of samples was prepared in parallel using single-end sample barcoding, then pooled and co-amplified after Illumina adapter ligation. The patient repertoires were compared against approximately ten previously published healthy control repertoires obtained from donors aged about 6 to 26 years.

Broad study findings and their caveats: The control group was slightly older than the multiple sclerosis patient group. About five TRBV segments, including TRBV5-6, TRBV5-1 and TRBV20-1, were significantly more frequent in patients than controls. Direct clustering with F measure revealed strong co-clustering of samples prepared in the same batch, which led to a batch-effect correction. Multiple sclerosis patients had significantly lower normalized Chao1 diversity than controls, a result that suggests substantial peripheral T-cell clonal expansion.

The library was prepared using PCR. Data came from an Illumina HiSeq 2500. Unique molecular identifiers were incorporated into TCR beta cDNA libraries to reduce PCR and sequencing biases. Per 1 to 10 million input T cells, some 500,000 cDNA molecules were obtained, such that each molecule approximated one T cell. Patient libraries were prepared and sequenced with the same protocol used for the earlier healthy control dataset. Within a given batch, samples were prepared together, multiplexed and sequenced on the same HiSeq lane. In the source study's methods: MIGEC was used to process the raw barcoded reads, and molecular identifier groups with only a single read were discarded before consensus assembly and CDR3 extraction. VDJtools was used for post-analysis of the clonotype tables, with diversity normalized by down-sampling every dataset to the smallest sample size. To correct batch-related cross-sample contamination, repertoire overlap clustering matched CDR3 amino acid sequences but not nucleotide sequences. In-frame beta chains were kept once TCRdb had trimmed the public reads at Q25 with fastp and called clones with MiXCR. Rows matching on CDR3 protein sequence are summarized as one entry with the most common DNA and genes. The V and J calls reflect TCRdb's pipeline rather than the authors' work. The sample contains roughly 600,000 distinct CDR3 sequences, roughly 45% of them found a single time. Under 2% of the sample is taken by the ten largest.

The chain uses TRBV4-2 and TRBJ2-1; the D gene is not confidently resolved. The TCR was taken from a girl aged 5 to 17 with multiple sclerosis. The sample consisted of blood. The DNA sequence is TGTGCCAGCAGCCAAGGGAGCTCCTACAATGAGCAGTTCTTC. The resulting protein is CASSQGSSYNEQFF.